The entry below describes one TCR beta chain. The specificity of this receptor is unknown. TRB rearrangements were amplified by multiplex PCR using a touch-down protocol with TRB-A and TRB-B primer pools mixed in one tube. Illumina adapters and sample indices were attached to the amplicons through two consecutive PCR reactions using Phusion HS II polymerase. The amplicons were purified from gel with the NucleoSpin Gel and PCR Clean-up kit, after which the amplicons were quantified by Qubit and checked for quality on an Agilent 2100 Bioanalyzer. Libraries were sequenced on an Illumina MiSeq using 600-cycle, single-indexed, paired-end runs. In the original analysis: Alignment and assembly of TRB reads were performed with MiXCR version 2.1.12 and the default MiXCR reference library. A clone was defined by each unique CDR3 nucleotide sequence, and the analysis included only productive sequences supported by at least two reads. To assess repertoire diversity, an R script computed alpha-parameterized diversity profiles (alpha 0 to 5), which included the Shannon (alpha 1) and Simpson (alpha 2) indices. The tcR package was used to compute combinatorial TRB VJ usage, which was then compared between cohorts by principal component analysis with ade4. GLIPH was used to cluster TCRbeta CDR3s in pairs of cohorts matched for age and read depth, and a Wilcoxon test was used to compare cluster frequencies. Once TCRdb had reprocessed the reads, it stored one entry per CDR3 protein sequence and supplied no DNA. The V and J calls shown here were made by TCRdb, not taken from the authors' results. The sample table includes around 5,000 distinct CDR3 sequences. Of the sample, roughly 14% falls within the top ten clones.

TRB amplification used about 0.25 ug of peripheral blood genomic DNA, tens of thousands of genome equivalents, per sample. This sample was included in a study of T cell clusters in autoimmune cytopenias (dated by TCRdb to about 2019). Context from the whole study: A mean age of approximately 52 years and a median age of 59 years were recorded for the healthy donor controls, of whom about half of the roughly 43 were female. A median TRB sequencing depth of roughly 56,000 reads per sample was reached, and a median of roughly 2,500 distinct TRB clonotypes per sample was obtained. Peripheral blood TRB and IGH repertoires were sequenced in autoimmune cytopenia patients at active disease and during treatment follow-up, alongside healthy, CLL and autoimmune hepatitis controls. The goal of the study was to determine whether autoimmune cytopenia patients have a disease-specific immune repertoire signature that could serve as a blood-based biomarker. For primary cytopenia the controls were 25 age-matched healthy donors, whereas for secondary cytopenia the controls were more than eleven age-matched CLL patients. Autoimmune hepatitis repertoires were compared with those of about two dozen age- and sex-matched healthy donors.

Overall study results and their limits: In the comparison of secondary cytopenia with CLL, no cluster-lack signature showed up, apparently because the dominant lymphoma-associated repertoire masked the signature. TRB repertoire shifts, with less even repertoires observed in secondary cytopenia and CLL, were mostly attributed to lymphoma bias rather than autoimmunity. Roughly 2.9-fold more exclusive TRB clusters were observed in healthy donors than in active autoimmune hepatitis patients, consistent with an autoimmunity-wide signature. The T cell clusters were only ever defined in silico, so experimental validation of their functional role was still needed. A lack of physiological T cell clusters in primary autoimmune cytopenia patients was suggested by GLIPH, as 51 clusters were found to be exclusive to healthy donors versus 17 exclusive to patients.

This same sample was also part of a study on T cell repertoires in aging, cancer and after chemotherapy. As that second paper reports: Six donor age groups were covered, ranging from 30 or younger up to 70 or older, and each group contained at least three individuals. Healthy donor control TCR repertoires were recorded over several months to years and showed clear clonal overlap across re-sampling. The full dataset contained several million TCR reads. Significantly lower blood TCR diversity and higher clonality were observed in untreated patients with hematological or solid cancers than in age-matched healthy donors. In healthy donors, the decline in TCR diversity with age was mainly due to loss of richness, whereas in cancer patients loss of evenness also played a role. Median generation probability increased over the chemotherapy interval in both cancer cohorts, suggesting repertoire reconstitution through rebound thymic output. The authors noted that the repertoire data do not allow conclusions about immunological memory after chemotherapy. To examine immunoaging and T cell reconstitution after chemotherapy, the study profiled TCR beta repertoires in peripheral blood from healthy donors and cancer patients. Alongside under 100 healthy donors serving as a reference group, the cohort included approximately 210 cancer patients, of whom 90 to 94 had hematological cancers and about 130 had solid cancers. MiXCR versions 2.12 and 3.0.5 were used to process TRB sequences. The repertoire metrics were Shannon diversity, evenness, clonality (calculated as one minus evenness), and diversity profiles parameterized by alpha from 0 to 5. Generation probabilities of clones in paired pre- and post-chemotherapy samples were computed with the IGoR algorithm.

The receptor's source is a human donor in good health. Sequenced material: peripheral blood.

This receptor carries the CDR3 CASSSPDTGERSGYTF. The chain uses TRBV13 and TRBJ1-2; the TCRdb call, TRBD1, lacks DNA for checking. The CDR3 runs 16 residues from the cysteine to the phenylalanine. DNA is not recorded here. The germline V gene (reference sequence) provides CDR1 PRHDT and CDR2 FYEKMQ.